Detailed here is one TCR beta chain. The repertoire was sequenced with immunoSEQ multiplex PCR; TCRdb's copy has only in-frame clones and lacks some. The sample holds over 150,000 clones, 88% seen once. The sample comes from a study of blood T cell repertoires in COVID-19. Germline loops: CDR1 MNHEY, CDR2 SMNVEV (reference sequence). CDR3 length: 16 residues. Trimming removed 5 bases at V and 4 bases at J, with 17 bases between. The receptor was derived from a man aged 50 to 59 who had recovered from COVID-19. The sample was peripheral blood. The J gene is TRBJ2-2, the V gene TRBV27; a possible D gene is TRBD2 (7 bases). The CDR3 nucleotides are TGTGCCAGCAGTCCGCTCGCGGGGGCCGGCACCGGGGAGCTGTTTTTT. Residues: CASSPLAGAGTGELFF.